This T cell receptor beta chain was sequenced during a study of blood T cell repertoires in COVID-19. Study information: T cells, B-cell-depleted T cells, or PBMCs supplied cDNA or gDNA.

Profiled with immunoSEQ multiplex PCR; TCRdb holds only in-frame clones, not every one. The data contain 250,000 to 350,000 clones, about 88% of them singletons. Input material: PBMCs or T cells enriched from blood (not recorded which). The receptor comes from a woman aged 45-60 years who had recovered from COVID-19.

Here the CDR3 DNA reads TGTGCCACCAATCGACAGGGGGGCTATGGCTACACCTTC. Encoded protein: CATNRQGGYGYTF. V usage is TRBV15 and J usage is TRBJ1-2, with 9 bases identical to TRBD1. Per the germline V gene, CDR1 is LNHNV and CDR2 is YYDKDF (reference sequence). V shed 7 bases, J shed 4 bases, and the junction held 4 bases outside the gene matches. The CDR3 loop spans 13 amino acids.